This TCR beta chain was identified during a study of OX40 agonist ivuxolimab in advanced cancers. Regarding the complete study: Ivuxolimab, which targeted the costimulatory receptor OX40 (CD134), was an agonistic, fully human IgG2 monoclonal antibody. Intravenous ivuxolimab was administered to patients every 2 weeks at six dose levels: 0.01, 0.1, 0.3, 1.5, 3 and 10 mg/kg. Of the approximately 50 patients in dose escalation, about 20 had hepatocellular carcinoma, around 15 had melanoma, 9 had renal cell carcinoma and 9 had head and neck cancer. A male proportion of under 85% and a mean age of 60 years, ranging from roughly 23 to 79, were recorded for the dose-escalation cohort. Patients were allowed to have had prior anti-PD-1, anti-PD-L1 or anti-CTLA-4 therapy, and 40% of the dose-escalation patients had previously received checkpoint inhibitors. Partial responses occurred in three dose-escalation patients: two with cutaneous melanoma and one with hepatocellular carcinoma. The point of sequencing TCRbeta in the periphery was to test whether ivuxolimab changed TCR sequence diversity and drove clonal T-cell expansion. The paper covers the monotherapy dose-escalation part of the phase I ivuxolimab trial, which included N ≈ 50 patients. The full study reports these points: In the 0.1-3.0 mg/kg groups, partial responders were among the patients with the lowest normalized peripheral clonal expansion, particularly in CD8+ T cells. On average, CD8+ T cells showed more expanded clones than CD4+ T cells after ivuxolimab. Low levels of normalized T-cell clonal expansion were also seen in some nonresponding patients. At doses from 0.1 to 3.0 mg/kg, clonal expansion was seen in both CD4+ and CD8+ blood T cells between baseline and week 6. The antigen specificity of the clonally expanded peripheral T cells was not determined.

Worth noting for this clone: It lacks a known antigen. It has no much larger one-base neighbor in the sample; base qualities were not kept.

The trial excluded patients who had a history of autoimmune disease or were on systemic immunosuppression. Peripheral blood for TCR sequencing was collected from all dose cohorts at baseline, on cycle 4 day 1, and on cycle 7 day 1. The samples were drawn from a first-in-human, open-label, multicenter phase I dose-escalation trial of ivuxolimab. Adults with locally advanced or metastatic head and neck squamous cell, hepatocellular, melanoma or renal cell carcinoma were enrolled in the trial. Before TCR sequencing, CD4+ T cells and CD8+ T cells were sorted from peripheral blood as separate populations. The germline V end is reduced by 0 bases and the J end by 6 bases; junction bases left unmatched: 12. Measured from the cysteine to the phenylalanine, the CDR3 is 19 residues long. Only the CDR3 DNA stays, 57 bases, in frame from base 1. As encoded in the germline V gene, CDR1 is SGDLS while CDR2 is YYNGEE.

Genomic DNA was isolated from the sorted cells so that the TCRbeta CDR3 region could be sequenced. The immunoSEQ Assay was used for sequencing of TCRbeta CDR3 regions. The table comes from immuneACCESS by way of TCRdb, which keeps in-frame sequences with V and J called. Part of the clones is missing from these tables; in studies checked, under half for an unresolved V gene and the rest for unknown reasons. The sample profile shows 55,000 to 65,000 clones; about 85% of them were found once. Less than 0.85% of the sample belongs to the ten largest clones. This sequence was found in an adult with an advanced solid tumor such as melanoma, head and neck, liver or kidney cancer. The sample here was CD4+ or CD8+ T cells sorted from blood, taken in a trial of the OX40 agonist ivuxolimab. The chain employs TRBV9 and TRBJ2-2, with TRBD2 matching 12 junction bases. The DNA sequence is given as TGTGCCAGCAGCGTAGCTCGGAGACTAGCGGGAGAATTCCCCGGGGAGCTGTTTTTT. This gives the protein CASSVARRLAGEFPGELFF.